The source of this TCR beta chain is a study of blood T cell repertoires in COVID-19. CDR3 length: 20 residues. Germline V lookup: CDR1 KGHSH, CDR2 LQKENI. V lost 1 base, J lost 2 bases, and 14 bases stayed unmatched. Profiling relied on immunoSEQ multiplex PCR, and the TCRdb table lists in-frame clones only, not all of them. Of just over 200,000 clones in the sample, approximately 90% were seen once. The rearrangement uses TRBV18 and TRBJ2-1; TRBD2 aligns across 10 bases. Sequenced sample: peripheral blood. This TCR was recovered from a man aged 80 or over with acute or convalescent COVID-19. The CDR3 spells CASSPRPAGGPLFTYNEQFF. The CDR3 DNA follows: TGTGCCAGCTCACCACGTCCAGCGGGAGGGCCGTTGTTCACCTACAATGAGCAGTTCTTC.